The 32 T cell receptor beta chains presented below share a single source sample, sequenced in a study of metastatic and nonmetastatic thyroid tumors. With MiXCR, TCRdb reprocessed the PCR reads. The table has some 19,000 clones, roughly 25% seen once; the top ten hold roughly 3.1%. All patients reached thyroid surgery having received no treatment beforehand. The sequenced sample was blood. The receptor set was obtained from a male donor with papillary thyroid cancer or a benign thyroid nodule (not recorded which). Some clones in this sample may be carry-over from other donors' samples.

The sample holds one count of this clone. The rearrangement links TRBV5-1 to TRBJ1-3; possibly TRBD1 for D (6 bases). Trimming pared 2 bases from V and 1 base from J, leaving 10 bases between. CDR1 and CDR2 from the germline V gene are SGHRS and YFSETQ. This CDR3 has 15 amino acids. The CDR3 DNA sequence: TGCGCCAGCAGCTTCCAACAGGGATCTGGAAACACCATATATTTT. This sequence encodes CASSFQQGSGNTIYF.

The chain uses TRBV30 and TRBJ1-5; perhaps TRBD1 as D (5 bases). V lost 3 bases and J 3 bases, leaving 12 bases between the germline ends. The CDR3 runs 14 residues. The germline V gene encodes CDR1 GTSNPN and CDR2 SVGIG (reference sequence). In nucleotides, the CDR3 is TGTGCCTGGAGCGAGGACAAATACAATCAGCCCCAGCATTTT. It specifies CAWSEDKYNQPQHF.

The V call is TRBV5-1, the J call TRBJ2-2, with a possible D match to TRBD1 (5 bases). Germline V gene data show CDR1 as SGHRS and CDR2 as YFSETQ. The CDR3 has 13 amino acids. V lost 10 bases and J lost 0, with 10 bases in between. CDR3 bases: TGCGCCTCCGACAGTGCGAACACCGGGGAGCTGTTTTTT. Translating gives CASDSANTGELFF.

This clone was found a few times. V gene TRBV6-1 combines with J gene TRBJ2-3; D ambiguous. There are 11 residues in the CDR3. Per the germline V gene, CDR1 is MNHNS and CDR2 is SASEGT. The V gene lost 10 bases and the J gene lost 5 bases, with 10 bases spanning the gap. CDR3 sequence (DNA): TGTGCCACCTCGGTGGGAGATACGCAGTATTTT. Residues: CATSVGDTQYF.

In this sample, this clone is medium-sized. The chain links TRBV15 to TRBJ2-1; 9 bases map to TRBD1. The CDR3 runs to 12 residues. Germline V lookup: CDR1 LNHNV, CDR2 YYDKDF (reference sequence). V lost 5 bases, J lost 7 bases, and 0 bases stayed unmatched. The CDR3 DNA is TGTGCCACCAGCGGGACAGGGAATGAGCAGTTCTTC. This gives the protein CATSGTGNEQFF.

The gene calls are TRBV30 and TRBJ1-1; unclear D gene. CDR1 and CDR2 from the germline V gene are GTSNPN and SVGIG (reference sequence). V was trimmed by 3 bases and J by 0 bases, leaving 14 bases between them. This CDR3 spans 15 amino acids. The CDR3: CAWSPLDRMNTEAFF. The CDR3 nucleotides read TGTGCCTGGAGCCCATTAGACCGTATGAACACTGAAGCTTTCTTT.

This clone was seen repeatedly, ten times or more. At one of its ends the junction is not consistent with the germline gene, which may arise from a read error. The identical CDR3 is also encoded by other nucleotide sequences in the sample. This sequence joins TRBV5-6 and TRBJ2-7, with a tentative D call TRBD2 (5 bases). The germline CDR1 and CDR2 sequences are SGHDT and YYEEEE. CDR3 size: 18 residues. CDR3 coding DNA: TGTACCAGCAGCTTGCGACATCAGATTTTCGGAGGATCCTGCGAGCAGTACTTC. This sequence encodes CTSSLRHQIFGGSCEQYF.

This clone was picked up a small number of times. The V gene is TRBV6-2 or TRBV6-3, the J gene TRBJ1-1, with D maybe TRBD1 (5 bases). Trimming cost V 0 bases and J 3 bases, with 11 bases left between them. The CDR3 length is 15 residues. Germline V gene sequence: CDR1 MNHEY, CDR2 SVGEGT. The CDR3 nucleotides read TGTGCCAGCAGTTACTCGAGACAGTTTTACACTGAAGCTTTCTTT. This encodes CASSYSRQFYTEAFF.

This clone turned up a few times. The chain is built from TRBV25-1 and TRBJ2-2; perhaps D is TRBD1 or TRBD2 (5 bases each). Germline V CDR1 and CDR2: MGHDK, SYGVNS. Between the trimmed V and J ends, which lost 2 bases and 0 bases, there was a span of 10 bases. This CDR3 region has 16 residues. CDR3 in amino acids: CASSEGTLANTGELFF. DNA for the CDR3: TGTGCCAGCAGTGAAGGGACGCTCGCGAACACCGGGGAGCTGTTTTTT.

This sequence joins TRBV2 and TRBJ2-2; TRBD2 matches 10 bases. The CDR3 consists of 16 residues. Germline V gene data show CDR1 as SNHLY and CDR2 as FYNNEI. With 7 bases clipped from V and 5 bases from J, the junction kept 10 bases outside the gene matches. In DNA, the CDR3 is TGTGCCAGCACGGATGGTACTAGCGGGATAACCGGGGAGCTGTTTTTT. This encodes CASTDGTSGITGELFF. Together with reference TRBV2 and TRBJ2-2, the CDR3 gives the full variable domain: EPEVTQTPSHQVTQMGQEVILRCVPISNHLYFYWYRQILGQKVEFLVSFYNNEISEKSEIFDDQFSVERPDGSNFTLKIRSTKLEDSAMYFCASTDGTSGITGELFFGEGSRLTVL.

This clone has just a few counts. Since the CDR3 does not end with the conserved phenylalanine or tryptophan, this likely comes from a read error. This chain uses TRBV6-9 with TRBJ1-2; possibly TRBD1 for D (5 bases). V shed 3 bases and J shed 9 bases, with 14 bases lying between them. CDR1 and CDR2 from the germline V gene are MNHGY and SVAAGI. The CDR3 covers 13 residues. DNA of the CDR3: TGTGCCAGCAGTTACGGTCAGGGAAGGCGCTACACCCTC. It yields the protein CASSYGQGRRYTL.

There are many counts of this clone. Sequence at one end of the junction differs from germline and may be a read error. The sample carries other DNA sequences with the same CDR3. This chain links TRBV9 with TRBJ2-2, with TRBD2 identical over 7 bases. The CDR3 is 15 residues long. Germline assignment: CDR1 SGDLS and CDR2 YYNGEE. Written as DNA, the CDR3 is TGTGCCAGCAGCGTAGAGAGCGGGGAAGACGGGGAGCTGTTTTTC. Its translation is CASSVESGEDGELFF.

The V and J genes are TRBV7-2 and TRBJ2-1, with 8 bases that match TRBD2. After removal of 0 bases from V and 3 bases from J, the junction contained 7 bases not matched to a gene. In germline, CDR1 is SGHTA, CDR2 FQGNSA. The CDR3 is made up of 17 amino acids. CDR3 residues: CASSLAFRGGLYNEQFF. CDR3 coding DNA: TGTGCCAGCAGCTTAGCCTTTCGGGGGGGCCTCTACAATGAGCAGTTCTTC. The variable domain in full, with the rest retrieved from reference TRBV7-2 and TRBJ2-1, is GAGVSQSPSNKVTEKGKDVELRCDPISGHTALYWYRQSLGQGLEFLIYFQGNSAPDKSGLPSDRFSAERTGGSVSTLTIQRTQQEDSAVYLCASSLAFRGGLYNEQFFGPGTRLTVL.

A few counts support this clone. The CDR3 region has the DNA TGTGCCAGCAGTTTAGAGGGGTTCGGCTACGAGCAGTACTTC. It translates to CASSLEGFGYEQYF. The J gene is TRBJ2-7, the V gene TRBV28, with D tentatively TRBD1 or TRBD2 (5 bases each). CDR1 and CDR2 from the germline V gene are MDHEN and SYDVKM. The CDR3 length is 14 residues. Trimming took 2 bases from V and 3 from J, leaving 11 bases between them.

This chain joins TRBV11-2 and TRBJ2-3; perhaps D is TRBD1 or TRBD2 (5 bases each). The length of the CDR3 is 15 residues. The V end was cut by 5 bases, the J end by 0 bases, with 12 bases between. Per germline, CDR1 SGHAT and CDR2 FQNNGV. CDR3 amino acids: CASSQFGGSTDTQYF. The CDR3, as DNA: TGTGCCAGCAGCCAATTTGGGGGTAGCACAGATACGCAGTATTTT. Complete variable domain (other parts from reference TRBV11-2 and TRBJ2-3): EAGVAQSPRYKIIEKRQSVAFWCNPISGHATLYWYQQILGQGPKLLIQFQNNGVVDDSQLPKDRFSAERLKGVDSTLKIQPAKLEDSAVYLCASSQFGGSTDTQYFGPGTRLTVL.

This chain uses TRBV12-5 with TRBJ2-7; D may be TRBD2 (6 bases). This CDR3 is 14 amino acids long. Germline V lookup: CDR1 LGHNT, CDR2 FRNRAP. CDR3 DNA: TGTGCCCCGCCGGTGGGGGGAGGAGGCTACGAGCAGTACTTC. Protein: CAPPVGGGGYEQYF.

This clone has more than one count but fewer than ten. This chain joins TRBV6-2 or TRBV6-3 and TRBJ2-2; no firm D call. The V and J ends lost 1 base and 5 bases respectively, with 5 bases between them. CDR1 and CDR2 (germline): MNHEY, SVGEGT. This CDR3 contains 13 residues. The CDR3 DNA sequence: TGTGCCAGCAGTTACTTTGGGACCGGGGAGCTGTTTTTT. This gives the protein CASSYFGTGELFF.

This clone appeared a few times. The chain recombines TRBV10-2 with TRBJ2-7; the match to TRBD2 covers 9 bases. The CDR3 has 15 amino acids. CDR1 is WSHSY and CDR2 is SAAADI in the germline V gene. Germline trimming cut 6 bases from V and 7 bases from J; bases unmatched to any gene: 13. The CDR3, as DNA: TGCGCCAGCAGGGTAATCGGAGCGGGAGGAACGGAGCAGTACTTC. Its protein product is CASRVIGAGGTEQYF.

This chain links TRBV5-1 with TRBJ2-1; a weak D match, TRBD1 (6 bases). Deletions cut 3 bases from V and 3 bases from J, with 10 bases between. The CDR3 totals 14 residues. The germline CDR1 and CDR2 sequences are SGHRS and YFSETQ. This chain's CDR3 is CASSYGQNYNEQFF. DNA of the CDR3: TGCGCCAGCAGCTATGGACAGAACTACAATGAGCAGTTCTTC.

In the case of this clone: A junction end diverges from the germline sequence, so it may reflect a read error. This chain links TRBV6-1 with TRBJ1-1, with D hard to call. Germline V lookup: CDR1 MNHNS, CDR2 SASEGT. The CDR3 runs 15 residues. The CDR3: CASSEMVHLNTESFF. CDR3 sequence (DNA): TGTGCCAGCAGTGAAATGGTTCACCTGAACACTGAATCTTTCTTT.

By sample share, this clone is medium-sized. The chain links TRBV6-1 to TRBJ2-2, with TRBD1 identical over 11 bases. Germline V gene sequence: CDR1 MNHNS, CDR2 SASEGT. V lost 6 bases to trimming and J lost 5 bases; unmatched junction nucleotides: 2. The CDR3 spans 14 residues. The CDR3 sequence is CASRGTGGTGELFF. CDR3 DNA sequence: TGTGCCAGCAGGGGGACAGGGGGAACCGGGGAGCTGTTTTTT.

This clone was counted ten times or more. A read error may be the cause here, since a much bigger clone is one base away. Other DNA sequences from this sample encode an identical CDR3 as well. As DNA, the CDR3 is TGTGCCAGCAGCCAAGTAATGGACTCCCCCTACGAGCAGTACTTT. It is translated as CASSQVMDSPYEQYF. The rearrangement joins TRBV4-2 to TRBJ2-7; D is possibly TRBD2 (5 bases). Germline-derived CDR1 and CDR2 are LGHNA and YNFKEQ. This CDR3 is built from 15 residues.

This clone was observed many times. Other DNA sequences in this sample translate to the same CDR3. The chain is built from TRBV4-2 and TRBJ2-5; D remains ambiguous. The CDR3 extends over 12 amino acids. V lost 0 bases, J lost 4 bases, and 3 bases lay in between. Germline-derived CDR1 and CDR2 are LGHNA and YNFKEQ. This CDR3 reads CASSQDRETQYF. The CDR3 DNA follows: TGTGCCAGCAGCCAAGATAGAGAGACCCAGTACTTC.

This clone has just one count. This chain links TRBV20-1 with TRBJ1-1, with a weak D call TRBD1 (5 bases). The CDR3 contains 13 residues. Trimming took 4 bases from V and 0 from J, leaving 9 bases between them. Germline values: CDR1 DFQATT, CDR2 SNEGSKA (reference sequence). The CDR3 sequence: CSATRGLNTEAFF. Written as DNA, the CDR3 is TGCAGTGCTACGAGGGGACTGAACACTGAAGCTTTCTTT.

This clone turned up a few times. The junction shows a germline mismatch at one end, possibly a read error. V gene TRBV6-2 or TRBV6-3 combines with J gene TRBJ2-1, with unresolved D. The germline V gene encodes CDR1 MNHEY and CDR2 SVGEGT. The CDR3 runs to 13 residues. CDR3 protein: CASSYLNRGEHFF. Here the CDR3 DNA reads TGTGCCAGCAGTTACCTCAATCGCGGTGAGCATTTCTTC.

V usage is TRBV3-1 and J usage is TRBJ2-7; 12 nucleotides match TRBD2. Germline values: CDR1 LGHDT, CDR2 YNNKEL (reference sequence). V was pared by 4 bases and J by 1 base, with 5 bases of the junction left unmatched. The CDR3 is 16 amino acids. The CDR3 protein is CASSLRTSGASYEQYF. CDR3 nucleotides: TGTGCCAGCAGCCTCCGGACTAGCGGGGCTTCCTACGAGCAGTACTTC.

This clone is medium-sized (0.01 to 0.1%) within its sample. This chain uses TRBV18 with TRBJ1-2; D perhaps matches TRBD1 (5 bases). Trimming removed 6 bases from V and 0 bases from J, with 14 bases in between. This CDR3 is 15 amino acids long. Germline CDR1 is KGHSH and CDR2 is LQKENI. The CDR3 loop reads CASSPGDLANYGYTF. DNA of the CDR3: TGTGCCAGCTCGCCGGGGGATCTTGCTAACTATGGCTACACCTTC.

The rearrangement uses TRBV6-1 and TRBJ1-5; TRBD1 matches 8 bases. CDR1 is MNHNS and CDR2 is SASEGT in the germline V gene. V lost 6 bases, J lost 5 bases, and 3 bases stayed unmatched. CDR3 size: 13 residues. The CDR3 DNA is TGTGCCAGCAGGGGGACAGGATATCAGCCCCAGCATTTT. The encoded protein is CASRGTGYQPQHF.

V and J are TRBV19 and TRBJ2-1; D gene uncertain. Germline V gene lookup returns CDR1 LNHDA and CDR2 SQIVND (reference sequence). The ends were cut back, 5 bases at V and 8 bases at J, with 19 bases in the middle. The CDR3 contains 15 residues. Here the CDR3 reads CASSLADHANYEQFF. The DNA for the CDR3 is TGTGCCAGTAGTCTCGCGGACCATGCTAACTATGAGCAGTTCTTC.

The V and J genes are TRBV11-3 and TRBJ2-3; 10 nucleotides align to TRBD1. The CDR3 runs 15 residues. The junction had 7 bases not matched to a gene; V was cut back by 5 bases and J by 5 bases. From germline, CDR1 is SGHNT and CDR2 YENEEA. The CDR3 loop is CASSARGQGLDTQYF. DNA for the CDR3: TGTGCCAGCAGCGCTAGGGGACAGGGGCTAGATACGCAGTATTTT.

This clone was recorded only once. This chain joins TRBV13 and TRBJ2-2, with 11 positions matching TRBD2. The germline V gene has CDR1 PRHDT and CDR2 FYEKMQ (reference sequence). This CDR3 spans 18 amino acids. With V trimmed by 2 bases and J by 2 bases, 7 bases remained unmatched. The chain's CDR3 is CASSLFSSGRANTGELFF. The CDR3 DNA reads as TGTGCCAGCAGCTTATTTAGTAGCGGGAGGGCTAACACCGGGGAGCTGTTTTTT.

The chain recombines TRBV28 with TRBJ2-7; D unresolved. The CDR3 is 14 residues long. Trimming removed 6 bases at V and 4 bases at J, with 16 bases between. Germline V gene sequence: CDR1 MDHEN, CDR2 SYDVKM. CDR3 DNA: TGTGCCAGCAGCCCCCCTTTTCATAGTTACGAGCAGTACTTC. Protein product: CASSPPFHSYEQYF.